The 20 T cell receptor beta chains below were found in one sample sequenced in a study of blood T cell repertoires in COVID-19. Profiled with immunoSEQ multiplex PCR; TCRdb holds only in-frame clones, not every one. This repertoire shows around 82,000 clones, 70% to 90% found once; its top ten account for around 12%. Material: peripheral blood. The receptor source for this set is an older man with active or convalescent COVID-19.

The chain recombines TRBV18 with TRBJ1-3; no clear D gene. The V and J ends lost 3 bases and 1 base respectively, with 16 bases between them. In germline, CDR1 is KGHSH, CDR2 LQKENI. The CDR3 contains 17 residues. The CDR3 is CASSPSGSVDSGNTIYF. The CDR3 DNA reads TGTGCCAGCTCACCGTCGGGGTCAGTAGATTCTGGAAACACCATATATTTT.

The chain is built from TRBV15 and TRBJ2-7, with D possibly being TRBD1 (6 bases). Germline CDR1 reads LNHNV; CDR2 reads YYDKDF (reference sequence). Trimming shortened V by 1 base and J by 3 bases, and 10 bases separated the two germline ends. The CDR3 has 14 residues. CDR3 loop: CATSRGIQGYEQYF. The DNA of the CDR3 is TGTGCCACCAGCAGAGGGATACAGGGCTACGAGCAGTACTTC.

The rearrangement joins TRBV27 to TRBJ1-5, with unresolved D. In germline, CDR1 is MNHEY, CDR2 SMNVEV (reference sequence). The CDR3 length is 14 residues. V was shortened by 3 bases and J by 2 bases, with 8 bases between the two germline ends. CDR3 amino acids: CASSFASGNQPQHF. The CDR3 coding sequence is TGTGCCAGCAGTTTCGCCAGCGGCAATCAGCCCCAGCATTTT.

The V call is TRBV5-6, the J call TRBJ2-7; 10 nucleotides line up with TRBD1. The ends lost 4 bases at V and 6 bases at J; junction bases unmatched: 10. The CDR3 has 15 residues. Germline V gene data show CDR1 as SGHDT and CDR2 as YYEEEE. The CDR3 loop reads CASSLGTGELREQYF. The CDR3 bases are TGTGCCAGCAGCCTGGGGACAGGGGAACTCCGCGAGCAGTACTTC. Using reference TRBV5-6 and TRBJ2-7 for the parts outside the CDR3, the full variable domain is DAGVTQSPTHLIKTRGQQVTLRCSPKSGHDTVSWYQQALGQGPQFIFQYYEEEERQRGNFPDRFSGHQFPNYSSELNVNALLLGDSALYLCASSLGTGELREQYFGPGTRLTVT.

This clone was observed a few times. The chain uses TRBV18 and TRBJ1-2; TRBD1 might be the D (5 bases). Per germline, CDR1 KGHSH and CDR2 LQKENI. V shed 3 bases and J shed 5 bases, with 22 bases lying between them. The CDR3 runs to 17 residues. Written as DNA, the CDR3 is TGTGCCAGCTCACCGACCCCCATAGGGGCGGAAGATTATGGCTACACCTTC. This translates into CASSPTPIGAEDYGYTF.

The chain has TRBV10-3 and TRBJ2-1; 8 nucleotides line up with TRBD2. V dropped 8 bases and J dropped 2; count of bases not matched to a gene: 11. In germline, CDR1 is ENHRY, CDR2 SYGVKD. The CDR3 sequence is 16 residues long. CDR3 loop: CAIGSGGGTTYNEQFF. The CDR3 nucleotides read TGTGCCATCGGGTCAGGCGGGGGGACGACCTACAATGAGCAGTTCTTC.

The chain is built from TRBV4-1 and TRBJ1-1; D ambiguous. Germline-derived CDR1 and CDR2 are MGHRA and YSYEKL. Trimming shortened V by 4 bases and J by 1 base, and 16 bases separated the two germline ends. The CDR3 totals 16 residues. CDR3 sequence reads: CASSPLSPGRNTEAFF. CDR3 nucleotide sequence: TGCGCCAGCAGCCCGCTATCCCCGGGTCGGAACACTGAAGCTTTCTTT.

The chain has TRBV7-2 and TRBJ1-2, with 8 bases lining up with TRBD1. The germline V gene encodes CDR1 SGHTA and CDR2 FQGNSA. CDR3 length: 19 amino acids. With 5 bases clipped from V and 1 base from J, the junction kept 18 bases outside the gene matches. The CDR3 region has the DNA TGTGCCAGCAGCCTATTAGGGTGGGCTGGGACAGGAAGTAACTATGGCTACACCTTC. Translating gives CASSLLGWAGTGSNYGYTF. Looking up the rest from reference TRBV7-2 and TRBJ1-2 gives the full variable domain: GAGVSQSPSNKVTEKGKDVELRCDPISGHTALYWYRQSLGQGLEFLIYFQGNSAPDKSGLPSDRFSAERTGGSVSTLTIQRTQQEDSAVYLCASSLLGWAGTGSNYGYTFGSGTRLTVV.

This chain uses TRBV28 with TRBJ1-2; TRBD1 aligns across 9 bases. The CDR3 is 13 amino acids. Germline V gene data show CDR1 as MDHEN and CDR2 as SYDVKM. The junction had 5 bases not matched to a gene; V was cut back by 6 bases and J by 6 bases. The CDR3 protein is CASRSRDRDGYTF. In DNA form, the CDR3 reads TGTGCCAGCAGATCCCGGGACAGGGATGGCTACACCTTC.

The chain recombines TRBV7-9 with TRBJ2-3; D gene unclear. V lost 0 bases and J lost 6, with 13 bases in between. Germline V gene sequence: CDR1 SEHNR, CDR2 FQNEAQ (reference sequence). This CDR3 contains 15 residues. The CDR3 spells CASSLARYPPDTQYF. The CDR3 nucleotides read TGTGCCAGCAGCTTAGCGCGTTACCCCCCTGATACGCAGTATTTT.

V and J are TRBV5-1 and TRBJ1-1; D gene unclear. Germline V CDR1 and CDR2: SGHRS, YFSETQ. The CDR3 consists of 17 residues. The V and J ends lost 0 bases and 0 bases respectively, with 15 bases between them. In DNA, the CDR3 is TGCGCCAGCAGCTTGGCCCCGTGGGAGGCCATGAACACTGAAGCTTTCTTT. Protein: CASSLAPWEAMNTEAFF.

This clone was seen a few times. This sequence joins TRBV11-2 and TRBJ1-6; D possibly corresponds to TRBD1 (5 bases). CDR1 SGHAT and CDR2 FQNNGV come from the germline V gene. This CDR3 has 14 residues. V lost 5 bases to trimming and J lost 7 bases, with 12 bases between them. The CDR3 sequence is CASSRDSLNSPLHF. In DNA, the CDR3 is TGTGCCAGCAGCCGCGACAGCTTAAATTCACCCCTCCACTTT.

CDR3 nucleotide sequence: TGCGCCAGCAGCCAAGCCGGGACAAGGCGAAATTCACCCCTCCACTTT. This sequence encodes CASSQAGTRRNSPLHF. This rearrangement joins TRBV4-1 to TRBJ1-6, with D maybe TRBD1 (6 bases). Per the germline V gene, CDR1 is MGHRA and CDR2 is YSYEKL. The V and J ends lost 1 base and 7 bases respectively, with 14 bases between them. The CDR3 is made up of 16 amino acids.

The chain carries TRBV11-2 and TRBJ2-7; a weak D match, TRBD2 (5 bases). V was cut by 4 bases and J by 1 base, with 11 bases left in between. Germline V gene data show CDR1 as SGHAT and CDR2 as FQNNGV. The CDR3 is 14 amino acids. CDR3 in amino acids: CASSYSGNSYEQYF. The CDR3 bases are TGTGCCAGCAGCTACAGCGGAAATTCCTACGAGCAGTACTTC.

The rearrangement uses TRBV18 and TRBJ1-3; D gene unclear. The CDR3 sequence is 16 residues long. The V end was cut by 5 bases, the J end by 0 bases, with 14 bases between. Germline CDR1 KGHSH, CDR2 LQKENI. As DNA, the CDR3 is TGTGCCAGCTCATTACCGGGAACCTACTCTGGAAACACCATATATTTT. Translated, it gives CASSLPGTYSGNTIYF.

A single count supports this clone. For the CDR3, the DNA is TGTGCCACCAGCAGTCAGGACACATACGAGCAGTACTTC. Residues: CATSSQDTYEQYF. V gene TRBV15 combines with J gene TRBJ2-7; the D gene is possibly TRBD1 (5 bases). V was pared by 3 bases and J by 4 bases, with 10 bases between. Germline CDR1 LNHNV, CDR2 YYDKDF (reference sequence). The CDR3 runs 13 residues.

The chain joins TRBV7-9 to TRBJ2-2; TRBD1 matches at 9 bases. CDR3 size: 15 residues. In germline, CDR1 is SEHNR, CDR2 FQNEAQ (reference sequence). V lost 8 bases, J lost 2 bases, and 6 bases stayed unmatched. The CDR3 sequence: CASARTGANTGELFF. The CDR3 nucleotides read TGTGCCAGCGCCCGGACAGGGGCAAACACCGGGGAGCTGTTTTTT.

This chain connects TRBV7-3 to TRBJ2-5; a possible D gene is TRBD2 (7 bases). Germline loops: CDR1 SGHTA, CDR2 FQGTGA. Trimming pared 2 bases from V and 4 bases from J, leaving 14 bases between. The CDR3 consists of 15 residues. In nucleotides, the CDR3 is TGTGCCAGCAGCTTAGGTGCGGGGGCCGGAGAGACCCAGTACTTC. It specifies CASSLGAGAGETQYF.

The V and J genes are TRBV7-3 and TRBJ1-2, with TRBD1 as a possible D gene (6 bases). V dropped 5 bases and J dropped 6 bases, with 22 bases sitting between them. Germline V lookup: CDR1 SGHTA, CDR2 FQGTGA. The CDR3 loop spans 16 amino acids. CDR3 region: CASSATDRRSLDGYTF. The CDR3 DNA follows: TGTGCCAGCAGCGCTACTGACAGGCGATCACTGGATGGCTACACCTTC.

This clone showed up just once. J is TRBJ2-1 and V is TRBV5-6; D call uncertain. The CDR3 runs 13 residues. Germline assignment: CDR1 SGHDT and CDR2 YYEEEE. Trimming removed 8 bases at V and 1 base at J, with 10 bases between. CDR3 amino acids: CASRVGSYNEQFF. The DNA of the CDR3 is TGTGCCAGTCGTGTCGGGTCCTACAATGAGCAGTTCTTC.